This TCR beta chain appears in the sequencing data of a study of shared clonotypes between healthy human individuals. This clone has a count of ten or more. Researchers divided each subset's genomic DNA evenly across several immunoSEQ plates. Clones were read by immunoSEQ multiplex PCR, and TCRdb kept only the in-frame ones, dropping some. Seen here are 100,000 to 120,000 clones, approximately 70% observed once, and the top ten hold 20% to 25%. This receptor was taken from a woman aged 30 to 39 in good health. The sequencing sample was made of memory CD8+ T cells sorted from blood. The subset: CD45RO+ cells pooled with CCR7-negative TemRA cells.

The CDR3 sequence is CASGGLAGMRYEQYF. In nucleotides, the CDR3 is TGTGCCAGCGGCGGACTAGCGGGCATGCGGTACGAGCAGTACTTC. This chain joins TRBV7-8 and TRBJ2-7; the match to TRBD2 covers 11 bases. The CDR3 is 15 amino acids. Germline CDR1 reads SGHVS; CDR2 reads FQNEAQ. V was pared by 8 bases and J by 4 bases, with 10 bases of the junction left unmatched.